The T cell receptor (beta chain) described here comes from a study of blood T cell repertoires in COVID-19. As for the study in general: Sites in the United States, Italy and Spain provided acute and convalescent COVID-19 samples. PBMCs, B-cell-depleted T cells, or T cells provided the cDNA or gDNA that made up the material.

TCRdb keeps only in-frame clones here, not all; method: immunoSEQ multiplex PCR. The top ten hold about 6.9% of the sample, which has more than 200,000 clones, roughly 87% seen once. Recruits, aged 18 to 89 years, lived in 20 to 30 US areas. Participants' own reports of clinical history determined their cohort assignment. In germline, CDR1 is SGHDN, CDR2 FVKESK. The ends were cut back, 0 bases at V and 5 bases at J, with 10 bases in the middle. This CDR3 spans 14 amino acids. The chain has TRBV14 and TRBJ2-5; D not certain. This clonotype was obtained from a woman in her twenties or thirties with acute COVID-19. Sample: PBMCs or T cells enriched from blood (not recorded which). The CDR3 is CASSQDLVRETQYF. The CDR3 region has the DNA TGTGCCAGCAGCCAAGATCTTGTGCGGGAGACCCAGTACTTC.